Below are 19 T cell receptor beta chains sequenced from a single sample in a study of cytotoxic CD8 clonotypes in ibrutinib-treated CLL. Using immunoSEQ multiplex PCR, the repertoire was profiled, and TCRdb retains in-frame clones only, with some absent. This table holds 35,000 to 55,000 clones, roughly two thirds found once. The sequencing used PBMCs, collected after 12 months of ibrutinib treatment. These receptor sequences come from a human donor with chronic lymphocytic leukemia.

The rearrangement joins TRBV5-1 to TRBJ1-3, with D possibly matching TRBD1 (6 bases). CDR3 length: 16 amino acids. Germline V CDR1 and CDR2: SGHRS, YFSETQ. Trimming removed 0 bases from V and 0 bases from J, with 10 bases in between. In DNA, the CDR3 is TGCGCCAGCAGCTTGGTAGGGACAAGCTCTGGAAACACCATATATTTT. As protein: CASSLVGTSSGNTIYF.

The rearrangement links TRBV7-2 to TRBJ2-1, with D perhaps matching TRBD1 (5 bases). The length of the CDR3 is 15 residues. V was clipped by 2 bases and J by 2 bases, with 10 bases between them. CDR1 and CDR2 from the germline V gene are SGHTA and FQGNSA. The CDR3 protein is CASSLTGAAYNEQFF. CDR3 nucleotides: TGTGCCAGCAGCTTAACAGGCGCCGCCTACAATGAGCAGTTCTTC.

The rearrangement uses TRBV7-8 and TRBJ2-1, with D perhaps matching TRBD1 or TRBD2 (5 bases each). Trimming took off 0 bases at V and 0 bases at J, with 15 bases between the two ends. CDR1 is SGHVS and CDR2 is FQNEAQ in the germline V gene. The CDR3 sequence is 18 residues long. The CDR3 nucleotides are TGTGCCAGCAGCTTAGCCGGTGGGGGAGACAGCTCCTACAATGAGCAGTTCTTC. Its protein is CASSLAGGGDSSYNEQFF. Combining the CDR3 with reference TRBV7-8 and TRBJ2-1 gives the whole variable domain GAGVSQSPRYKVAKRGQDVALRCDPISGHVSLFWYQQALGQGPEFLTYFQNEAQLDKSGLPSDRFFAERPEGSVSTLKIQRTQQEDSAVYLCASSLAGGGDSSYNEQFFGPGTRLTVL.

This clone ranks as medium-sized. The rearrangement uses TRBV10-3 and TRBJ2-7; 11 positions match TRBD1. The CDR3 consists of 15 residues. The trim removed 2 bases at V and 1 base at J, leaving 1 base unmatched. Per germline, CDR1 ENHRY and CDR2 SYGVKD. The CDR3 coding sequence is TGTGCCATCAGTGAGGGGACAGGGGGTTCCTACGAGCAGTACTTC. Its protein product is CAISEGTGGSYEQYF.

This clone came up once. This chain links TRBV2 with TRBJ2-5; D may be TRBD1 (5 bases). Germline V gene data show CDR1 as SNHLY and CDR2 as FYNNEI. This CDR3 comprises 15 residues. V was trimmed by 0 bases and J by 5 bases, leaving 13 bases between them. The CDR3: CASSEARQGGETQYF. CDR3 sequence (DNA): TGTGCCAGCAGTGAAGCGCGGCAGGGTGGGGAGACCCAGTACTTC.

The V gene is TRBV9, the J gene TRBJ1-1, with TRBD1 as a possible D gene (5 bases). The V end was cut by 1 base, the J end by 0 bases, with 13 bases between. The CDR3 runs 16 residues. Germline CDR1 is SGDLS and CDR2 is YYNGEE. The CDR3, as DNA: TGTGCCAGCAGCGTATCCAGGGAAACAATGAACACTGAAGCTTTCTTT. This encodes CASSVSRETMNTEAFF. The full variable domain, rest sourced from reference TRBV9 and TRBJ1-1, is DSGVTQTPKHLITATGQRVTLRCSPRSGDLSVYWYQQSLDQGLQFLIQYYNGEERAKGNILERFSAQQFPDLHSELNLSSLELGDSALYFCASSVSRETMNTEAFFGQGTRLTVV.

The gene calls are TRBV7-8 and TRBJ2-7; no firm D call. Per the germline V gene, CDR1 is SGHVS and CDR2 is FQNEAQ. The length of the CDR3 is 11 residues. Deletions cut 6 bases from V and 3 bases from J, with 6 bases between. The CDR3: CASSVIYEQYF. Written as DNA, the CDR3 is TGTGCCAGCAGTGTGATCTACGAGCAGTACTTC.

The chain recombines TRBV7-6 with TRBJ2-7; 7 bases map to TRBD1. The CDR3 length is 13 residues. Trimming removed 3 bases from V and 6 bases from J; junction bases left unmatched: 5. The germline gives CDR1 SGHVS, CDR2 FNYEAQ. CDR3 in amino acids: CASSLEGGGEQYF. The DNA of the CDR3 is TGTGCCAGCAGCTTGGAAGGGGGCGGCGAGCAGTACTTC.

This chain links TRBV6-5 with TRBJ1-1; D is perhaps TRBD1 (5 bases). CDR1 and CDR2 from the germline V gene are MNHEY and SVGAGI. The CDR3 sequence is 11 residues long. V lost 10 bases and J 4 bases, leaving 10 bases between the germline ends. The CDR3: CATTRGTEAFF. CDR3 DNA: TGTGCCACCACGAGGGGCACTGAAGCTTTCTTT.

CDR3 nucleotides: TGTGCCAGCTCACCAACCGGGACAGGGGTGTCCTACGAGCAGTACTTC. This gives the protein CASSPTGTGVSYEQYF. The V gene is TRBV18, the J gene TRBJ2-7, with TRBD1 matching over 10 bases. V lost 2 bases to trimming and J lost 1 base; unmatched junction nucleotides: 5. This CDR3 has 16 amino acids. Per germline, CDR1 KGHSH and CDR2 LQKENI.

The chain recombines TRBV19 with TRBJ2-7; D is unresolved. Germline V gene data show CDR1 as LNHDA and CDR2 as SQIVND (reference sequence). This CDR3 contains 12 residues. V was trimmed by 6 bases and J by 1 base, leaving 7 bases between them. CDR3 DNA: TGTGCCAGTAGCCGCGGATCCTACGAGCAGTACTTC. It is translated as CASSRGSYEQYF.

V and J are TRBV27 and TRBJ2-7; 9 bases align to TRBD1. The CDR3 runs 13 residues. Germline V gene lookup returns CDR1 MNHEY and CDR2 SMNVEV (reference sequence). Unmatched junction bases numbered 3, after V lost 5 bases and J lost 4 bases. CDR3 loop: CASSQDRGYEQYF. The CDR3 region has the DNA TGTGCCAGCAGTCAAGACAGGGGGTACGAGCAGTACTTC.

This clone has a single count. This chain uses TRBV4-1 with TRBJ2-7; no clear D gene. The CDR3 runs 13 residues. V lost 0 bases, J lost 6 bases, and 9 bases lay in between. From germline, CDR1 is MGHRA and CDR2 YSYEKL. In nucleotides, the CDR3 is TGCGCCAGCAGCCAAGAGGTGCAATCCGAGCAGTACTTC. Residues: CASSQEVQSEQYF.

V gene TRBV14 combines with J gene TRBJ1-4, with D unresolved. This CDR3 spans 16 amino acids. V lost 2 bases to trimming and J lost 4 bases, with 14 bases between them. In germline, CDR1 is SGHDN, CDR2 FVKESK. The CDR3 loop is CASSQRQANFNEKLFF. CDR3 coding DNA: TGTGCCAGCAGCCAAAGGCAGGCTAACTTTAATGAAAAACTGTTTTTT.

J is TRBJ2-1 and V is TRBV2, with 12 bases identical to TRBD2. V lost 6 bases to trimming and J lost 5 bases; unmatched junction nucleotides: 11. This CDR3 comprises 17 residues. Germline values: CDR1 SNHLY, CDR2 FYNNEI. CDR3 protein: CASRVWGLAGGHNEQFF. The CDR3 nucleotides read TGTGCCAGCAGGGTGTGGGGCCTAGCGGGGGGGCACAATGAGCAGTTCTTC.

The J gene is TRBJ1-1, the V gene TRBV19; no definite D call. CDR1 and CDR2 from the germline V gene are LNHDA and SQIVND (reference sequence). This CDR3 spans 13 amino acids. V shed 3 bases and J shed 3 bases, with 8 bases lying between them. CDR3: CASSISRDTEAFF. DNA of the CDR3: TGTGCCAGTAGTATCTCCAGAGACACTGAAGCTTTCTTT. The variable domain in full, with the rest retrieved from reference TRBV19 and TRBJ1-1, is DGGITQSPKYLFRKEGQNVTLSCEQNLNHDAMYWYRQDPGQGLRLIYYSQIVNDFQKGDIAEGYSVSREKKESFPLTVTSAQKNPTAFYLCASSISRDTEAFFGQGTRLTVV.

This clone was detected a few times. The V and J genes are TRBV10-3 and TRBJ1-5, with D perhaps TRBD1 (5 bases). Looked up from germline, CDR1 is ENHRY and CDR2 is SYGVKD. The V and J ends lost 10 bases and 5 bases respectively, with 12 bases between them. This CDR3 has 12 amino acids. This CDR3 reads CATQGGDQPQHF. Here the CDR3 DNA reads TGTGCCACCCAGGGTGGTGATCAGCCCCAGCATTTT.

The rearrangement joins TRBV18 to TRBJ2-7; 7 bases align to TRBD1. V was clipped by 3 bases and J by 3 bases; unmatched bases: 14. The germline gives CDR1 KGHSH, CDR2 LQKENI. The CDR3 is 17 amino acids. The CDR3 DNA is TGTGCCAGCTCACCCTGGACAGGTTTGGGCCGAAGCTACGAGCAGTACTTC. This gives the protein CASSPWTGLGRSYEQYF.

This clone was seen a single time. The CDR3, as DNA: TGTGCCAGCAGCCAACCAACAGGGAACACTGAAGCTTTCTTT. It specifies CASSQPTGNTEAFF. V and J are TRBV4-2 and TRBJ1-1; perhaps TRBD1 as D (5 bases). The V end lost 2 bases, the J end lost 1 base, and 8 bases lay between the germline ends. The CDR3 covers 14 residues. Germline CDR1 LGHNA, CDR2 YNFKEQ.